This T cell receptor beta chain was retrieved from a study of CD8+CD57+ T cells in acquired aplastic anemia. General observations from the study: Patients and controls had in common 25 to 30 CD8+ CDR3 sequences.

It was genomic DNA that served as the template for profiling TCR beta VDJ and CDR3. A single record per CDR3 protein comes from TCRdb applying MiXCR to the reads. The data show approximately 300,000 distinct CDR3 sequences, 56% seen once. This clonotype appeared a single time. Its target is not known. Germline is not matched at one junction end, which may reflect a read error. Patients picked for sequencing had shown CD8+CD57+ cell expansion detected by flow cytometry. The enrolled patients all had severe acquired aplastic anemia. None of the patients had been given any therapy when their blood was sampled. There are 17 residues in the CDR3. Germline values: CDR1 KGHDR, CDR2 SFDVKD.

Sequenced input: sorted CD4+, CD8+, or CD8+CD57+ T cells (not recorded which) from PBMCs. This receptor was identified in a human donor with aplastic anemia. The chain carries TRBV24-1 and TRBJ2-2, with 12 bases identical to TRBD2. CDR3 sequence reads: CATSVTSGGLLTGELSF. CDR3 nucleotide sequence: TGTGCCACCAGTGTGACTAGCGGGGGACTCCTCACCGGAGAGCTGTCTTTT.